These 24 T cell receptor beta chains were sequenced from one sample in a study of PD-1 blockade in classical Hodgkin lymphoma. Libraries were prepared by immunoSEQ multiplex PCR; TCRdb keeps only in-frame clonotypes and omits some of them. This table has about 27,000 clones, approximately 85% appearing once. Indicated time point: cycle 4 day 1 (C4D1), after 5 to 7 weeks of nivolumab. There was relapse after autologous stem cell transplantation in every patient, and there was variation in brentuximab vedotin exposure. Magnetic negative selection of thawed PBMCs was the method by which CD4+ T cells were purified. Sequencing used CD4+ T cells from blood, obtained before the fourth cycle of nivolumab. The receptors here all came from a human donor with classical Hodgkin lymphoma.

The CDR3 sequence is CAWSVKGRGLSEQYF. CDR3 coding DNA: TGTGCCTGGAGTGTCAAGGGCAGGGGGCTTAGCGAGCAGTACTTC. This chain uses TRBV30 with TRBJ2-5; 8 nucleotides match TRBD1. Matching the DNA end better, TRBJ2-7 makes the J call doubtful. The CDR3 covers 15 residues. The germline V gene encodes CDR1 GTSNPN and CDR2 SVGIG (reference sequence).

The genes are TRBV28 and TRBJ2-7, with D possibly being TRBD1 (6 bases). This CDR3 spans 13 amino acids. The ends were cut back, 10 bases at V and 5 bases at J, with 18 bases in the middle. Germline CDR1 and CDR2: MDHEN and SYDVKM. The CDR3 DNA sequence: TGTGCCATCATTCCCGGGACATTCGACGAGCAGTACTTC. This sequence encodes CAIIPGTFDEQYF.

The chain has TRBV5-6 and TRBJ2-1, with D perhaps matching TRBD2 (6 bases). V was shortened by 3 bases and J by 12 bases, with 25 bases between the two germline ends. Germline V gene lookup returns CDR1 SGHDT and CDR2 YYEEEE. This CDR3 has 16 amino acids. The DNA for the CDR3 is TGTGCCAGCAGCTGGGCCGGGACCGTGACTAGTTTGGTGCAGTTCTTC. This codes for CASSWAGTVTSLVQFF.

The chain combines TRBV30 with TRBJ2-3; no firm D call. Trimming took 0 bases from V and 1 from J, leaving 5 bases between them. The CDR3 runs 13 residues. Germline V gene data show CDR1 as GTSNPN and CDR2 as SVGIG (reference sequence). CDR3 in amino acids: CAWSVWGTDTQYF. The CDR3 nucleotides are TGTGCCTGGAGTGTTTGGGGCACAGATACGCAGTATTTT.

This CDR3 reads CASSEGKTGAGGYTF. CDR3 nucleotide sequence: TGTGCCAGCAGTGAAGGGAAGACAGGTGCTGGTGGCTACACCTTC. The chain recombines TRBV6-1 with TRBJ1-2; possible D gene TRBD1, 6 bases. The germline V gene encodes CDR1 MNHNS and CDR2 SASEGT. Trimming cost V 1 base and J 7 bases, with 16 bases left between them. This CDR3 has 15 residues.

The CDR3 coding sequence is TGTGCCAGCAGCCAAGTGCTCGGCAGCACAGATACGCAGTATTTT. Its protein product is CASSQVLGSTDTQYF. V usage is TRBV14 and J usage is TRBJ2-3; no definite D call. The CDR3 runs 15 residues. Germline CDR1 and CDR2: SGHDN and FVKESK. Deletions cut 1 base from V and 0 bases from J, with 8 bases between.

This clone was seen just once. The rearrangement joins TRBV4-1 to TRBJ2-5; no clear D. Trimming took 5 bases from V and 2 from J, leaving 6 bases between them. Germline CDR1 is MGHRA and CDR2 is YSYEKL. This CDR3 has 12 amino acids. The CDR3 DNA reads as TGCGCCAGCAGCAACGAGCAAGAGACCCAGTACTTC. This translates into CASSNEQETQYF.

The rearrangement uses TRBV7-2 and TRBJ1-4; tentative D call: TRBD1 (6 bases). The CDR3 totals 15 residues. The germline CDR1 and CDR2 sequences are SGHTA and FQGNSA. V was cut by 2 bases and J by 4 bases, with 11 bases left in between. CDR3 nucleotide sequence: TGTGCCAGCAGCTTATCAGGACAGATTAATGAAAAACTGTTTTTT. This sequence encodes CASSLSGQINEKLFF.

The chain is built from TRBV30 and TRBJ2-5, with D perhaps TRBD2 (6 bases). Germline CDR1 GTSNPN, CDR2 SVGIG (reference sequence). The CDR3 is 13 amino acids. Trimming took off 4 bases at V and 2 bases at J, with 11 bases between the two ends. The CDR3 DNA is TGTGCCTGGACCGTAGCGGAGCAAGAGACCCAGTACTTC. Translated, it gives CAWTVAEQETQYF.

The V call is TRBV6-6, the J call TRBJ1-5; no reliable D call. V gave up 7 bases and J gave up 7 bases, with 14 bases separating them. The CDR3 runs 13 residues. Germline CDR1 reads MNHNY; CDR2 reads SVGAGI (reference sequence). The CDR3 nucleotides are TGTGCCAGCATTATTCGGGTAGGACAGCCCCAGCATTTT. Translating gives CASIIRVGQPQHF.

The chain employs TRBV4-3 and TRBJ2-7, with D unclear. The CDR3 consists of 13 residues. Germline loops: CDR1 LGHNA, CDR2 YSLEER. Trimming took 0 bases from V and 6 from J, leaving 9 bases between them. CDR3 bases: TGCGCCAGCAGCCAAGAACCCGCCGCCGAGCAGTACTTC. It encodes CASSQEPAAEQYF.

This chain links TRBV4-1 with TRBJ1-1, with D perhaps TRBD1 (5 bases). Germline loops: CDR1 MGHRA, CDR2 YSYEKL. CDR3 length: 14 residues. The V end lost 4 bases, the J end lost 1 base, and 10 bases lay between the germline ends. The CDR3 DNA sequence: TGCGCCAGCAGCCGGCTTGGGGGGAACACTGAAGCTTTCTTT. Protein: CASSRLGGNTEAFF.

The V gene is TRBV5-4, the J gene TRBJ2-3; a weak D match, TRBD2 (6 bases). The CDR3 sequence is 14 residues long. Between the trimmed V and J ends, which lost 4 bases and 2 bases, there was a span of 11 bases. Germline CDR1 reads SGHNT; CDR2 reads YYREEE (reference sequence). This CDR3 reads CASSIGTFTDTQYF. The DNA of the CDR3 is TGTGCCAGCAGCATCGGGACTTTCACAGATACGCAGTATTTT.

This clone occurred a few times. This chain uses TRBV30 with TRBJ1-2; the D gene is possibly TRBD1 (6 bases). The V and J ends lost 2 bases and 8 bases respectively, with 12 bases between them. Germline CDR1 is GTSNPN and CDR2 is SVGIG (reference sequence). The CDR3 consists of 12 residues. The CDR3 DNA reads TGTGCCTGGAGTTCGTGGACAGTGGGCTACACCTTC. This sequence encodes CAWSSWTVGYTF.

This clone is a singleton in its sample. J is TRBJ2-7 and V is TRBV9, with TRBD2 matching over 14 bases. CDR1 is SGDLS and CDR2 is YYNGEE in the germline V gene. The V gene end was trimmed by 1 base and the J gene end by 0 bases; junction bases not matched to a gene: 9. The CDR3 totals 19 residues. CDR3 in DNA: TGTGCCAGCAGCGTAAGGACTAGCGGGAGGCTTACACCCTCCTACGAGCAGTACTTC. This encodes CASSVRTSGRLTPSYEQYF.

The V gene is TRBV28, the J gene TRBJ1-1; D not certain. The germline gives CDR1 MDHEN, CDR2 SYDVKM. The CDR3 consists of 14 residues. Trimming took 3 bases from V and 5 from J, leaving 13 bases between them. Written as DNA, the CDR3 is TGTGCCAGCAGTTTGCGTGTGTCGGGAACTGAAGCTTTCTTT. It translates to CASSLRVSGTEAFF.

This clone was seen just once. The rearrangement joins TRBV7-2 to TRBJ1-1; D possibly corresponds to TRBD1 (6 bases). CDR1 SGHTA and CDR2 FQGNSA come from the germline V gene. With 4 bases removed from V and 1 base from J, the gap between germline ends came to 13 bases. The CDR3 contains 15 residues. CDR3 DNA: TGTGCCAGCAGCTCCGGGAGGGGGTGGAACACTGAAGCTTTCTTT. Its translation: CASSSGRGWNTEAFF.

The gene calls are TRBV6-5 and TRBJ1-2; D call uncertain. Trimming removed 0 bases from V and 3 bases from J, with 11 bases in between. Germline lookup yields CDR1 MNHEY and CDR2 SVGAGI. The CDR3 runs to 15 residues. CDR3 loop: CASSYSPRRYYGYTF. The CDR3 DNA is TGTGCCAGCAGTTACTCGCCGCGCCGATACTATGGCTACACCTTC.

The chain recombines TRBV11-2 with TRBJ1-1; D call uncertain. The CDR3 consists of 14 residues. V shed 1 base and J shed 10 bases, with 16 bases lying between them. CDR1 and CDR2 (germline): SGHAT, FQNNGV. This CDR3 is CASSLGWSAFGAFF. CDR3 coding DNA: TGTGCCAGCAGCTTAGGTTGGTCGGCATTCGGAGCTTTCTTT.

This chain joins TRBV11-2 and TRBJ2-5, with D tentatively TRBD1 (6 bases). The V gene lost 1 base and the J gene lost 11 bases, with 11 bases spanning the gap. The CDR3 contains 12 residues. Germline V gives CDR1 SGHAT, CDR2 FQNNGV. CDR3 sequence: CASSLGPGQQYF. The DNA of the CDR3 is TGTGCCAGCAGCTTAGGGCCGGGACAACAGTACTTC.

CDR3 DNA: TGTGCCAGCAGCTCCCCCCCCCTGGGGACCCAGTACTTC. Its protein is CASSSPPLGTQYF. The chain employs TRBV7-2 and TRBJ2-5; D not certain. The ends were cut back, 4 bases at V and 7 bases at J, with 13 bases in the middle. This CDR3 spans 13 amino acids. Per the germline V gene, CDR1 is SGHTA and CDR2 is FQGNSA.

The chain couples TRBV4-1 to TRBJ1-4, with D perhaps TRBD1 (6 bases). Germline assignment: CDR1 MGHRA and CDR2 YSYEKL. V gave up 3 bases and J gave up 8 bases, with 31 bases separating them. The CDR3 spans 20 residues. CDR3 sequence reads: CASSQGLDGEGRGFGEKLFF. Written as DNA, the CDR3 is TGCGCCAGCAGCCAGGGCTTGGACGGTGAGGGAAGGGGGTTTGGAGAAAAACTGTTTTTT.

The chain couples TRBV19 to TRBJ1-5; D unclear. V shed 3 bases and J shed 2 bases, with 8 bases lying between them. The CDR3 extends over 14 amino acids. Germline assignment: CDR1 LNHDA and CDR2 SQIVND (reference sequence). CDR3 residues: CASSIGLRNQPQHF. CDR3 DNA sequence: TGTGCCAGTAGTATCGGCCTGCGCAATCAGCCCCAGCATTTT.

V gene TRBV28 combines with J gene TRBJ1-6, with a possible D match to TRBD1 (5 bases). The CDR3 contains 14 residues. In germline, CDR1 is MDHEN, CDR2 SYDVKM. V lost 5 bases and J 6 bases, leaving 11 bases between the germline ends. In DNA, the CDR3 is TGTGCCAGCAGTGTAGGGGTTATTAATTCACCCCTCCACTTT. Its protein product is CASSVGVINSPLHF.